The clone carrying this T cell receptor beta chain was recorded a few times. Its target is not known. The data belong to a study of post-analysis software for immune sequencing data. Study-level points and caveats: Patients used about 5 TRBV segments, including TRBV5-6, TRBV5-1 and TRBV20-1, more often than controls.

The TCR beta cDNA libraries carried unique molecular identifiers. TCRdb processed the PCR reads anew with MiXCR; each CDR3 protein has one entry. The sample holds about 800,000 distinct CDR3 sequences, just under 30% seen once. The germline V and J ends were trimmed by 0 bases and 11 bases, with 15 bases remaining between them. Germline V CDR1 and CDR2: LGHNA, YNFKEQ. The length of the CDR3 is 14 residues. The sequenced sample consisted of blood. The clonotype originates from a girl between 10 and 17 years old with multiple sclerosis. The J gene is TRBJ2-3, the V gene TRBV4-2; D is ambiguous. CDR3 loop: CASSQDGDRRGQYF. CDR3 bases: TGTGCCAGCAGCCAAGATGGAGACCGACGTGGGCAGTATTTT.